This T cell receptor beta chain was sequenced during a study of OX40 agonist ivuxolimab in advanced cancers. About the research overall: The study treated patients with ivuxolimab, an agonistic anti-OX40 (CD134) antibody.

Regarding the study as a whole: Low normalized T-cell clonal expansion was additionally recorded for some nonresponders. Patients with a partial response at 0.1-3.0 mg/kg had among the lowest clonal expansion. Expanded clones were, on average, more numerous among CD8+ T cells than CD4+.

Note on this clone: Its antigen is not known.

CDR3 size: 14 residues. The germline V gene has CDR1 SGHAT and CDR2 FQNNGV. The V segment lost 3 bases and the J segment 10 bases; nucleotides outside the gene matches: 5. The repertoire was sequenced with immunoSEQ multiplex PCR; TCRdb's copy has only in-frame clones and lacks some. The data contain 55,000 to 80,000 clones, approximately 79% of them seen just once; the ten biggest clones take up around 2.4%. This clonotype was sampled from an adult with an advanced solid tumor such as melanoma, head and neck, liver or kidney cancer. This sample comprised CD4+ or CD8+ T cells sorted from blood, obtained in a trial of the OX40 agonist ivuxolimab. The V and J genes are TRBV11-2 and TRBJ1-6; 8 bases line up with TRBD1. The CDR3: CASSFGQGGSPLHF. CDR3 sequence (DNA): TGTGCCAGCAGCTTTGGACAGGGAGGCTCACCCCTCCACTTT.